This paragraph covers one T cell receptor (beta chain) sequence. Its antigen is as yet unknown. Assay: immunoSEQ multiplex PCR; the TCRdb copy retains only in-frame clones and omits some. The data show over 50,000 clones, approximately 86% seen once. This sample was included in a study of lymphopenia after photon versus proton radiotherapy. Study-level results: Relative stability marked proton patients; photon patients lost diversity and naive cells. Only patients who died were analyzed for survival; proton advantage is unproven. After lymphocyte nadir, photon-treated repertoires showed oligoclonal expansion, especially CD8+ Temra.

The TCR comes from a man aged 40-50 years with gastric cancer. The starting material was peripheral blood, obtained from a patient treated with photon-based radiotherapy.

CDR3 bases: TGTGCCAGCTCACCGGGATTGAGCTCCTACGAGCAGTACTTC. Translating it yields CASSPGLSSYEQYF. V is TRBV18 and J is TRBJ2-7; no clear D. CDR3 size: 14 residues. In germline, CDR1 is KGHSH, CDR2 LQKENI. V lost 3 bases and J 0 bases, leaving 9 bases between the germline ends. The variable domain in full, with the rest retrieved from reference TRBV18 and TRBJ2-7, is NAGVMQNPRHLVRRRGQEARLRCSPMKGHSHVYWYRQLPEEGLKFMVYLQKENIIDESGMPKERFSAEFPKEGPSILRIQQVVRGDSAAYFCASSPGLSSYEQYFGPGTRLTVT.